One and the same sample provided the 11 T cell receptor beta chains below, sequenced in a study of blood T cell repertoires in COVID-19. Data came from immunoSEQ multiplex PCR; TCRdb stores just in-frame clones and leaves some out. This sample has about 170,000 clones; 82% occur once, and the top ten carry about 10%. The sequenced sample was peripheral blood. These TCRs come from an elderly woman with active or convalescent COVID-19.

The CDR3 sequence is CASSLRDRGYYGYTF. Written as DNA, the CDR3 is TGTGCCAGCAGCTTAAGGGACAGGGGCTACTATGGCTACACCTTC. The chain joins TRBV11-2 to TRBJ1-2, with 10 nucleotides matching TRBD1. J was trimmed by 3 bases and V by 2 bases; bases with no gene match: 3. Per the germline V gene, CDR1 is SGHAT and CDR2 is FQNNGV. This CDR3 has 15 amino acids.

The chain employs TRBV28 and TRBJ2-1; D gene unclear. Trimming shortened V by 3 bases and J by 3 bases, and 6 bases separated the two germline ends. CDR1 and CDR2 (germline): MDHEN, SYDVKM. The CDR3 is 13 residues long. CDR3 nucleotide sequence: TGTGCCAGCAGTTTGTTTAACTACAATGAGCAGTTCTTC. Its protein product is CASSLFNYNEQFF.

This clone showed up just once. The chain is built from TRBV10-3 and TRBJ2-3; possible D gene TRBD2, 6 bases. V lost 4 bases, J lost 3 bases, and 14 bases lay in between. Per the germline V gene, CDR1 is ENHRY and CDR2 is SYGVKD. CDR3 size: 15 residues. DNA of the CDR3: TGTGCCATCAGTGGCCCCGGGAGTCTGACAGATACGCAGTATTTT. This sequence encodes CAISGPGSLTDTQYF.

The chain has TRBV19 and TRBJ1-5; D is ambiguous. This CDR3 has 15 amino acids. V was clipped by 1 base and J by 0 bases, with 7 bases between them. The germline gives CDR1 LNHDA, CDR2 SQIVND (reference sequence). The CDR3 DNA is TGTGCCAGTAGTATAGTGCAGTATAGCAATCAGCCCCAGCATTTT. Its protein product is CASSIVQYSNQPQHF. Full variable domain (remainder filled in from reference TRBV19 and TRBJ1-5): DGGITQSPKYLFRKEGQNVTLSCEQNLNHDAMYWYRQDPGQGLRLIYYSQIVNDFQKGDIAEGYSVSREKKESFPLTVTSAQKNPTAFYLCASSIVQYSNQPQHFGDGTRLSIL.

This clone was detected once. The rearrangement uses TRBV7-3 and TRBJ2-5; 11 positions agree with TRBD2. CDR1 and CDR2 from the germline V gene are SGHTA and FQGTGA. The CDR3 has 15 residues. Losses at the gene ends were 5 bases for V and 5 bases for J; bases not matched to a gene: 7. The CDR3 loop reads CASSQGLAEMETQYF. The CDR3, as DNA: TGTGCCAGCAGCCAGGGACTAGCGGAGATGGAGACCCAGTACTTC.

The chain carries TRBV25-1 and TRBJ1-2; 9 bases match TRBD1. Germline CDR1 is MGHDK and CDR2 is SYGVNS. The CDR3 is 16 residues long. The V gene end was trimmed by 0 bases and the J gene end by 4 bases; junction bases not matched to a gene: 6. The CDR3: CASSEYGGQGVYGYTF. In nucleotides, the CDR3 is TGTGCCAGCAGTGAATATGGGGGACAGGGAGTCTATGGCTACACCTTC.

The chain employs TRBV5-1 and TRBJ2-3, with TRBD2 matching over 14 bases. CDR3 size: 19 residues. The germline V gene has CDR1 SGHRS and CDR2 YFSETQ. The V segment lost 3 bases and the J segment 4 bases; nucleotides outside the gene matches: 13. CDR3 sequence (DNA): TGCGCCAGCAGCTCTGTCCCGGGACTAGCGGGAGATACGCCAGATACGCAGTATTTT. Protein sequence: CASSSVPGLAGDTPDTQYF.

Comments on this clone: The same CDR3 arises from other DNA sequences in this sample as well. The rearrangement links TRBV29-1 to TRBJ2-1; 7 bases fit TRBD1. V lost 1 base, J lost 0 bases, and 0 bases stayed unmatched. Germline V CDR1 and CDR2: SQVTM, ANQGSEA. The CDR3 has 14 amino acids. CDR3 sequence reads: CSVEAGGSYNEQFF. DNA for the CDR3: TGCAGCGTTGAAGCAGGGGGCTCCTACAATGAGCAGTTCTTC.

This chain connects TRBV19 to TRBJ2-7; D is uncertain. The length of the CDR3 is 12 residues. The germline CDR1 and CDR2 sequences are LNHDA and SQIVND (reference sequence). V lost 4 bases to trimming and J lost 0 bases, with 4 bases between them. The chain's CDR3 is CASSSYSYEQYF. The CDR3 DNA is TGTGCCAGTAGTAGCTACTCCTACGAGCAGTACTTC.

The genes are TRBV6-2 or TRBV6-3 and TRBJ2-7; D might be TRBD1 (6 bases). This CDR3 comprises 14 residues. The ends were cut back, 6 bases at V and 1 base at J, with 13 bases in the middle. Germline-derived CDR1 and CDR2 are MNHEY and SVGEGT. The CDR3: CASSLLTGSYEQYF. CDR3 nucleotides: TGTGCCAGCAGCCTTTTGACAGGATCCTACGAGCAGTACTTC.

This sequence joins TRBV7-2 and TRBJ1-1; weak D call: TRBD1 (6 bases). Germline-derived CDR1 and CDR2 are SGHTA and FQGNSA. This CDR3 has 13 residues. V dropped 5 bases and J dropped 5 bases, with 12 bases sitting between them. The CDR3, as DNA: TGTGCCAGCAGCATAAACAGGGCGACTGAAGCTTTCTTT. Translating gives CASSINRATEAFF.